This T cell receptor beta chain was observed in a study of relationships among human T cell subsets. CDR3 length: 14 residues. Between the trimmed V and J ends, which lost 4 bases and 5 bases, there was a span of 15 bases. The germline V gene has CDR1 SGHRS and CDR2 YFSETQ. Study-level results: Over 50% of CD8+ cytotoxic sequences were in clones over 100 reads; regulatory and Th2 had few. Th1, Th2 and regulatory T cells shared many CDR3 sequences.

From mRNA, alpha and beta CDR3 regions were amplified using semiquantitative ARM-PCR. Tagged nested gene-specific primers were used first, then communal superprimers amplified exponentially. Before the second round, exonuclease removed the nested primers. TCRdb re-analysed the multiplex PCR reads in MiXCR, keeping a single row per CDR3 protein. This sample has 13,000 to 15,000 distinct CDR3 sequences; roughly 60% occur once, and the top ten carry roughly 2%. CD4+ cells were positively selected first, then anti-CD25 beads isolated CD4+CD25+ regulatory T cells. T cell subsets were isolated with antibody-coated magnetic beads. This clonotype was counted between two and nine times. What it recognizes is unknown.

The sample comprised Tregs sorted from blood. V gene TRBV5-1 combines with J gene TRBJ1-2; TRBD1 is a possible D gene (5 bases). The receptor's source is a middle-aged man in good health. CDR3 bases: TGCGCCAGCAGCCTGGAGGGGAGGGGATATGGCTACACCTTC. Residues: CASSLEGRGYGYTF.